This T cell receptor beta chain originates from a study of vaccination and CD4 T cells after COVID-19. For the study at large: Convalescent persons amounted to six males plus four females, two of whom were Hispanic. Convalescent patients gave post-COVID blood a median about 110 days post-diagnosis, range 35 to 161.

This CDR3 comprises 15 residues. From germline, CDR1 is LNHDA and CDR2 SQIVND (reference sequence). After removal of 5 bases from V and 8 bases from J, the junction contained 7 bases not matched to a gene. Noted treatment: approximately nine-day PBMC culture with coronavirus spike peptide pools or control peptides (ViraFEST assay). As for this clonotype: Antigen specificity is unknown.

Oncomine TCR Beta short-read sequencing was applied to DNA from cultured CD4+ T cells. TCRdb passed the PCR reads through MiXCR, listing each CDR3 protein once. The data contain 20,000 to 25,000 distinct CDR3 sequences, roughly two fifths of them singletons. J is TRBJ1-4 and V is TRBV19, with TRBD1 matching over 11 bases. Sequencing was done on a sample of CD4+ T cells from blood, cultured in vitro. This TCR derives from a human donor who had recovered from COVID-19. CDR3 in DNA: TGTGCCAGTAGTCGGGACAGGGGGGGATCGGAAAAACTGTTTTTT. This codes for CASSRDRGGSEKLFF.